This TCR beta chain was identified in a study of chemoradiotherapy in HPV16-positive cancers. The data were produced by immunoSEQ multiplex PCR, yet TCRdb's version contains in-frame clones alone and is incomplete. The repertoire consists of more than 30,000 clones, with roughly nine tenths occurring once and the leading ten covering 3.1%. The sequencing used blood, collected from a patient who underwent chemoradiotherapy. The receptor comes from a human donor with HPV-associated anogenital cancer.

The CDR3 coding sequence is TGTGCCAGCTCACCATCGGGACAGCAAGAGACCCAGTACTTC. Its protein product is CASSPSGQQETQYF. The V and J genes are TRBV18 and TRBJ2-5; 7 bases align to TRBD1. Per the germline V gene, CDR1 is KGHSH and CDR2 is LQKENI. Losses at the gene ends were 2 bases for V and 2 bases for J; bases not matched to a gene: 2. The CDR3 consists of 14 residues.